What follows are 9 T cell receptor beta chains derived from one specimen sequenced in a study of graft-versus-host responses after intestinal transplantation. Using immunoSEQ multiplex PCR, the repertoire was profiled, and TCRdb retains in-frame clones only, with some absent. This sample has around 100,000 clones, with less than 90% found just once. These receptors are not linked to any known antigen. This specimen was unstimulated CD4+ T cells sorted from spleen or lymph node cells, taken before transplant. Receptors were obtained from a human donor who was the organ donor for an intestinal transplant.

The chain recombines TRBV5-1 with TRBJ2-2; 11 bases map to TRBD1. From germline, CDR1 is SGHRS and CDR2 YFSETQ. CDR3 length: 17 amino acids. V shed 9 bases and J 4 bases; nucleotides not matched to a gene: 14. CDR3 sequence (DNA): TGCGCCACCAAGATAGGACAGGGGGCGCAGGCCACCGGGGAGCTGTTTTTT. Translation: CATKIGQGAQATGELFF.

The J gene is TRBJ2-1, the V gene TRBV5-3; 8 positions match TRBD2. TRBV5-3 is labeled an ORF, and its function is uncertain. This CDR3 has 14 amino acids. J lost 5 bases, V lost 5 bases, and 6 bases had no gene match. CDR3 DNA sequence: TGTGCCAGAAGGTCCGGGACTAGGCACAATGAGCAGTTCTTC. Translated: CARRSGTRHNEQFF.

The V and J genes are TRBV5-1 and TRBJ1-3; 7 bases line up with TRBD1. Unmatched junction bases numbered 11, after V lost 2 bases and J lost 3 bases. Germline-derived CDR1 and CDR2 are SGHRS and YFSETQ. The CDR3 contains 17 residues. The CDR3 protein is CASSLQGQEGSGNTIYF. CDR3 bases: TGCGCCAGCAGCTTACAAGGACAGGAGGGTAGTGGAAACACCATATATTTT.

The CDR3 sequence is CASSPRGPVPEETQYF. In nucleotides, the CDR3 is TGTGCCAGCTCACCACGGGGCCCAGTACCTGAAGAGACCCAGTACTTC. The chain recombines TRBV18 with TRBJ2-5; D might be TRBD1 (5 bases). The germline gives CDR1 KGHSH, CDR2 LQKENI. V was cut by 1 base and J by 3 bases, with 15 bases left in between. The CDR3 runs 16 residues.

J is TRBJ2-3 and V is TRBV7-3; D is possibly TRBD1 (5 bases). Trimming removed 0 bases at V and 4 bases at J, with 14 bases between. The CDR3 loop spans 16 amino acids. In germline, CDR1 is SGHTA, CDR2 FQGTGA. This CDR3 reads CASSLTALTGADTQYF. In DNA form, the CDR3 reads TGTGCCAGCAGCTTAACGGCCCTAACAGGAGCAGATACGCAGTATTTT.

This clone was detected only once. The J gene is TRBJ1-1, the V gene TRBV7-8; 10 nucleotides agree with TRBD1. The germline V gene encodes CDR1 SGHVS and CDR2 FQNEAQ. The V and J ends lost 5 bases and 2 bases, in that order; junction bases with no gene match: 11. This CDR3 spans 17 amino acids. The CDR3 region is CASSNRQGAASNTEAFF. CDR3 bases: TGTGCCAGCAGCAATCGACAGGGGGCGGCTTCAAACACTGAAGCTTTCTTT.

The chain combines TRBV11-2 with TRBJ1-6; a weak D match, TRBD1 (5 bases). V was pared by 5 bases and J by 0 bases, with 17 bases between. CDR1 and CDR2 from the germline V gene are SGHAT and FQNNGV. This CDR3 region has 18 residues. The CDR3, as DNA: TGTGCCAGCAGCCTCAAAGGGGCAGAGAGCTCCTATAATTCACCCCTCCACTTT. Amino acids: CASSLKGAESSYNSPLHF.

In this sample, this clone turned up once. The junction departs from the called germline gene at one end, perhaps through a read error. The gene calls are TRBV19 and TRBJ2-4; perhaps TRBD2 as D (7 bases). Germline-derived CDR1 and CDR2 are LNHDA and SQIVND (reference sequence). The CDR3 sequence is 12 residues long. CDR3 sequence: CASTYLGGDWVF. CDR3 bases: TGTGCCAGTACCTACTTAGGGGGGGATTGGGTCTTC.

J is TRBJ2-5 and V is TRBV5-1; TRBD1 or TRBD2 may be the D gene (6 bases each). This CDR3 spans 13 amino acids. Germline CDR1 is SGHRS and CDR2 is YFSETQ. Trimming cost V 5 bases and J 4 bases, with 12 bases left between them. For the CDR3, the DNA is TGCGCCAGCAGGGTAGGGGGGATAGAGACCCAGTACTTC. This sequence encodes CASRVGGIETQYF. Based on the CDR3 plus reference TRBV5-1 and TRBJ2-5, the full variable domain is KAGVTQTPRYLIKTRGQQVTLSCSPISGHRSVSWYQQTPGQGLQFLFEYFSETQRNKGNFPGRFSGRQFSNSRSEMNVSTLELGDSALYLCASRVGGIETQYFGPGTRLLVL.